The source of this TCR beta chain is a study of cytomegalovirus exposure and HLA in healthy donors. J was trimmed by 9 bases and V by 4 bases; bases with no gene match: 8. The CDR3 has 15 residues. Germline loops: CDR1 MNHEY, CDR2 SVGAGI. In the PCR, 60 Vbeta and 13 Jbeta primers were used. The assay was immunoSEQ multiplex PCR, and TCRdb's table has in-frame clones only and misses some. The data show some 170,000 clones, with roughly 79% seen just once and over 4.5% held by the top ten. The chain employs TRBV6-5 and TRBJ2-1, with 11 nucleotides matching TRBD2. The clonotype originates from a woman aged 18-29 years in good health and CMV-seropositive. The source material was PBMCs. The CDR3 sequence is CASSSETSGEPEQFF. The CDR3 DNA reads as TGTGCCAGCAGTTCGGAGACTAGCGGGGAACCTGAGCAGTTCTTC.